Each of the 23 T cell receptor beta chains below was sequenced from the same sample in a study of CD8 T cells in ankylosing spondylitis. TCRdb processed the 5' RACE reads anew with MiXCR; each CDR3 protein has one entry. The sample shows under 300,000 distinct CDR3 sequences, around 11% of them seen only once. The material sequenced was blood, either unsorted or a sorted T cell fraction (not recorded which). The receptors come from a male donor with ankylosing spondylitis or in good health (not recorded which).

This chain connects TRBV20-1 to TRBJ1-1, with D maybe TRBD1 (6 bases). The CDR3 has 16 residues. From germline, CDR1 is DFQATT and CDR2 SNEGSKA (reference sequence). V lost 0 bases to trimming and J lost 2 bases, with 16 bases between them. The CDR3 loop reads CSARDVFGTHNTEAFF. CDR3 in DNA: TGCAGTGCTAGAGATGTTTTTGGGACACATAACACTGAAGCTTTCTTT.

This clonotype came up a few times. The V gene is TRBV28, the J gene TRBJ2-1; 10 bases align to TRBD2. The CDR3 is 14 amino acids. V lost 5 bases to trimming and J lost 6 bases; unmatched junction nucleotides: 4. CDR1 is MDHEN, CDR2 SYDVKM, per germline. The CDR3 coding sequence is TGTGCCAGCAGTACAAGCGGGAGGGCCAATGAGCAGTTCTTC. Its translation is CASSTSGRANEQFF.

The CDR3 coding sequence is TGTGCCAGCAGCTTAGCATCGGGACTCCAAAACATTCAGTACTTC. Translation: CASSLASGLQNIQYF. This chain links TRBV7-2 with TRBJ2-4; the D gene is possibly TRBD2 (6 bases). In germline, CDR1 is SGHTA, CDR2 FQGNSA. Trimming cost V 0 bases and J 5 bases, with 11 bases left between them. The CDR3 extends over 15 amino acids.

V usage is TRBV12-3 or TRBV12-4 and J usage is TRBJ2-7; TRBD1 agrees at 8 bases. The CDR3 loop spans 14 amino acids. The V segment lost 5 bases and the J segment 5 bases; nucleotides outside the gene matches: 8. CDR3 sequence: CASSPRQGRHEQYF. The CDR3 DNA sequence: TGTGCCAGCAGTCCCCGACAGGGGCGGCACGAGCAGTACTTC.

The V call is TRBV2, the J call TRBJ2-2, with a weak D call TRBD2 (6 bases). The V gene lost 6 bases and the J gene lost 0 bases, with 11 bases spanning the gap. The CDR3 totals 15 residues. Germline CDR1 reads SNHLY; CDR2 reads FYNNEI. As DNA, the CDR3 is TGTGCCAGCAGCTACACTAGCACGAACACCGGGGAGCTGTTTTTT. Its protein is CASSYTSTNTGELFF.

The CDR3 sequence: CASSDSGVASGELFF. CDR3 DNA: TGTGCCAGCAGTGATAGCGGGGTTGCGTCCGGGGAGCTGTTTTTT. This chain joins TRBV2 and TRBJ2-2, with TRBD2 matching 8 bases. This CDR3 region has 15 residues. J lost 6 bases, V lost 3 bases, and 6 bases had no gene match. Germline CDR1 SNHLY, CDR2 FYNNEI.

This clonotype appeared many times. CDR3 region: CASSLGDSAYEQYF. As DNA, the CDR3 is TGCGCCAGCAGCTTAGGGGACTCAGCCTACGAGCAGTACTTC. The chain couples TRBV5-1 to TRBJ2-7, with D perhaps matching TRBD2 (6 bases). Germline CDR1 and CDR2: SGHRS and YFSETQ. CDR3 length equals 14 residues. Trimming took 2 bases from V and 2 from J, leaving 11 bases between them.

The table lists this clonotype with many counts. This rearrangement joins TRBV12-3 or TRBV12-4 to TRBJ2-5; TRBD2 is a possible D gene (5 bases). CDR3 length: 12 amino acids. The V end lost 6 bases, the J end lost 7 bases, and 12 bases lay between the germline ends. The CDR3 DNA follows: TGTGCCAGCAGCACTCAGGCGGGGACCCAGTACTTC. Residues: CASSTQAGTQYF.

This clonotype has at least ten counts. This CDR3 is CSAATFQEEDTQYF. The CDR3 coding sequence is TGCAGTGCTGCTACCTTCCAGGAAGAAGATACGCAGTATTTT. This rearrangement joins TRBV20-1 to TRBJ2-3; D is undetermined. The germline V gene encodes CDR1 DFQATT and CDR2 SNEGSKA (reference sequence). This CDR3 region has 14 residues. Trimming shortened V by 5 bases and J by 5 bases, and 17 bases separated the two germline ends.

Only a few counts were recorded for this clonotype. The V and J genes are TRBV24-1 and TRBJ2-3; maybe TRBD2 (5 bases). Germline V lookup: CDR1 KGHDR, CDR2 SFDVKD. Trimming left V 6 bases short and J 3 bases short, with 12 bases between. The CDR3 extends over 14 amino acids. Written as DNA, the CDR3 is TGTGCCACCAGTACGGGGAGAAGAACAGATACGCAGTATTTT. Amino acids: CATSTGRRTDTQYF.

This clonotype has at least ten counts. This chain joins TRBV10-3 and TRBJ2-3, with D possibly matching TRBD1 (6 bases). Germline V lookup: CDR1 ENHRY, CDR2 SYGVKD. The V end lost 8 bases, the J end lost 4 bases, and 13 bases lay between the germline ends. This CDR3 spans 13 amino acids. The CDR3 nucleotides read TGTGCCATCGGACAGTACTTTTCAGATACGCAGTATTTT. It is translated as CAIGQYFSDTQYF.

This clonotype was seen at least ten times. The chain has TRBV20-1 and TRBJ2-3; TRBD2 might be the D (5 bases). From germline, CDR1 is DFQATT and CDR2 SNEGSKA (reference sequence). V lost 6 bases and J 1 base, leaving 20 bases between the germline ends. The CDR3 runs to 16 residues. This CDR3 is CSANPLGPGGTDTQYF. DNA of the CDR3: TGCAGTGCAAATCCATTGGGCCCCGGGGGCACAGATACGCAGTATTTT.

This clonotype was recorded at least ten times. This rearrangement joins TRBV5-1 to TRBJ1-4, with D possibly being TRBD1 (5 bases). Germline CDR1 SGHRS, CDR2 YFSETQ. This CDR3 has 15 amino acids. V lost 4 bases and J lost 4, with 14 bases in between. Here the CDR3 DNA reads TGCGCCAGCAGCGCTGGGGGAGGGGATAATGAAAAACTGTTTTTT. It codes for CASSAGGGDNEKLFF.

This clonotype has just a few counts. The J gene is TRBJ1-2, the V gene TRBV2; TRBD1 matches at 9 bases. The V gene's germline CDR1 is SNHLY and CDR2 FYNNEI. V trimming: 6 bases; J trimming: 5 bases; junction bases outside the gene matches: 4. The CDR3 consists of 13 residues. The CDR3 region is CASSRTGEYGYTF. CDR3 DNA sequence: TGTGCCAGCAGCAGGACAGGGGAGTATGGCTACACCTTC.

This clonotype has at least ten counts. The V call is TRBV7-6, the J call TRBJ1-6, with D uncertain. The V gene's germline CDR1 is SGHVS and CDR2 FNYEAQ. Between the trimmed V and J ends, which lost 2 bases and 6 bases, there was a span of 5 bases. CDR3 length: 13 residues. In DNA form, the CDR3 reads TGTGCCAGCAGCTTATCTTCTAATTCACCCCTCCACTTT. Translation gives CASSLSSNSPLHF.

The sample holds a few counts of this clonotype. This chain links TRBV3-1 with TRBJ1-1; D is perhaps TRBD1 (5 bases). CDR1 and CDR2 from the germline V gene are LGHDT and YNNKEL (reference sequence). The CDR3 is made up of 17 amino acids. With 0 bases removed from V and 7 bases from J, the gap between germline ends came to 21 bases. The CDR3 spells CASSQEEQGPFMYEAFF. CDR3 nucleotide sequence: TGTGCCAGCAGCCAAGAGGAGCAGGGCCCCTTTATGTATGAAGCTTTCTTT.

The sample holds many counts of this clonotype. The chain has TRBV29-1 and TRBJ2-1; 12 nucleotides line up with TRBD2. The CDR3 is 14 residues long. J gave up 6 bases and V 5 bases, and 5 bases lay outside the gene matches. Germline-derived CDR1 and CDR2 are SQVTM and ANQGSEA. This CDR3 reads CSVPSGRGVNEQFF. In DNA form, the CDR3 reads TGCAGCGTTCCTAGCGGGAGGGGCGTCAATGAGCAGTTCTTC.

This clonotype was counted many times. The V gene is TRBV20-1, the J gene TRBJ2-2; no firm D call. The germline CDR1 and CDR2 sequences are DFQATT and SNEGSKA (reference sequence). Trimming cost V 3 bases and J 1 base, with 12 bases left between them. The CDR3 length is 15 residues. CDR3 sequence: CSASVSEQNTGELFF. The CDR3 bases are TGCAGTGCTAGTGTGTCGGAGCAGAACACCGGGGAGCTGTTTTTT.

J is TRBJ1-2 and V is TRBV6-1; D not certain. The CDR3 extends over 14 amino acids. In germline, CDR1 is MNHNS, CDR2 SASEGT. The V and J ends lost 6 bases and 3 bases respectively, with 14 bases between them. The chain's CDR3 is CASSRSDGYYGYTF. DNA of the CDR3: TGTGCCAGCAGCCGAAGCGACGGATACTATGGCTACACCTTC.

This clonotype was recorded many times. The rearrangement joins TRBV10-3 to TRBJ1-5, with D possibly being TRBD1 (5 bases). This CDR3 has 12 amino acids. Germline CDR1 is ENHRY and CDR2 is SYGVKD. With 2 bases removed from V and 6 bases from J, the gap between germline ends came to 5 bases. CDR3 loop: CAISEGAQPQHF. CDR3 DNA: TGTGCCATCAGTGAGGGGGCTCAGCCCCAGCATTTT.

This clonotype was detected ten times or more. The chain has TRBV5-1 and TRBJ2-1; 10 bases fit TRBD2. The CDR3 length is 16 residues. Germline assignment: CDR1 SGHRS and CDR2 YFSETQ. The V gene end was trimmed by 1 base and the J gene end by 0 bases; junction bases not matched to a gene: 1. The CDR3 sequence is CASSLTSGVSYNEQFF. CDR3 coding DNA: TGCGCCAGCAGCTTGACTAGCGGGGTCTCCTACAATGAGCAGTTCTTC.

A remark on this clonotype: This may arise from a read error, as a much more abundant clone is one base away. This chain uses TRBV3-1 with TRBJ1-2; a weak D match, TRBD1 (5 bases). CDR1 LGHDT and CDR2 YNNKEL come from the germline V gene (reference sequence). The CDR3 loop spans 14 amino acids. The chain's CDR3 is CASSQARGPYGFTF. DNA of the CDR3: TGTGCCAGCAGCCAAGCTAGGGGTCCGTATGGCTTCACCTTC.

This clonotype occurred many times. The chain carries TRBV5-1 and TRBJ1-4, with D unclear. The CDR3 runs 12 residues. Germline V gene data show CDR1 as SGHRS and CDR2 as YFSETQ. Deletions cut 0 bases from V and 8 bases from J, with 5 bases between. CDR3 bases: TGCGCCAGCAGCTTGGATGCGGAAAAACTGTTTTTT. Translating it yields CASSLDAEKLFF.